The clone carrying this T cell receptor beta chain showed up many times. Its antigen is not identified. The data were obtained in a study of blood T cells in healthy people across ages. A sample-barcoded 5' primer and a J-beta primer mix were used in a second PCR of about 7 to 11 cycles. At least 3 million CDR3-containing paired-end reads were obtained per sample. TCRdb ran MiXCR on the 5' RACE reads and lists one entry per CDR3 protein. The sample yields some 850,000 distinct CDR3 sequences, about 26% seen once. This CDR3 comprises 13 residues. Germline V gene data show CDR1 as MGHRA and CDR2 as YSYEKL. Trimming shortened V by 2 bases and J by 1 base, and 5 bases separated the two germline ends. Study conclusions and caveats: It was the long-lived donors that had more naive CD4+ cells and higher diversity than aged donors.

This same sample was also taken into another study, of T cells of mothers and their children.

V and J are TRBV4-1 and TRBJ1-1; no firm D call. This receptor was obtained from a boy aged 10-17 years in good health. What was sequenced was blood. CDR3 sequence (DNA): TGCGCCAGCAGCCAAACGGCGAACACTGAAGCTTTCTTT. This gives the protein CASSQTANTEAFF.